The clone carrying this TCR beta chain was seen a few times. TCRdb's table, derived via immunoSEQ multiplex PCR, lists solely in-frame clones and lacks some. The repertoire includes some 100,000 clones, more than 70% of them detected once, and roughly 15% sits in the top ten. The data stem from a study of blood T cell repertoires in COVID-19. Study overall: The United States, Italy and Spain supplied acute and convalescent COVID-19 samples.

This CDR3 region has 14 residues. Looked up from germline, CDR1 is MNHEY and CDR2 is SMNVEV (reference sequence). The germline V and J ends were trimmed by 7 bases and 5 bases, with 17 bases remaining between them. The TCR was taken from a human donor in a cohort sampled during active COVID-19. The chain has TRBV27 and TRBJ1-1; no firm D call. The sample comprised peripheral blood. DNA of the CDR3: TGTGCCAGCAAGACCCCCGGGGTTGAGACTGAAGCTTTCTTT. Protein product: CASKTPGVETEAFF.